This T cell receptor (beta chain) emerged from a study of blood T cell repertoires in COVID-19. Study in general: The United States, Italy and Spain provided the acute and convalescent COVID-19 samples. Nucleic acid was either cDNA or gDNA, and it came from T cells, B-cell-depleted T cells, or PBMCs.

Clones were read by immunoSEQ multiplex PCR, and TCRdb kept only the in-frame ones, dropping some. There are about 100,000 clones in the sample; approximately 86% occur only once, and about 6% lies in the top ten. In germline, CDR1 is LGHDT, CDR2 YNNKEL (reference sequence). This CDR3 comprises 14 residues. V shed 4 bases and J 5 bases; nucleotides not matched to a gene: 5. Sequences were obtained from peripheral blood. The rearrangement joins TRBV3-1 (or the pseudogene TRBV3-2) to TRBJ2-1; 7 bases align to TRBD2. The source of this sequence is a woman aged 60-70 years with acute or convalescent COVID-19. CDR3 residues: CASSRRRENNEQFF. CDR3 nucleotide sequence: TGTGCCAGCAGCCGCAGGCGGGAGAACAATGAGCAGTTCTTC.